The clone carrying this TCR beta chain was seen once. The antigen is not known. A TCRbeta library incorporating unique molecular identifiers was prepared. One entry per CDR3 protein results from TCRdb running MiXCR on the PCR reads. Of just over 950,000 distinct CDR3 sequences in the sample, roughly 29% were seen once. This sample was included in a study of T-cell reconstitution after alpha-beta-depleted transplantation in children. Study-wide results and caveats: The origin of alpha-beta T cells about two months after transplant was reportedly several hundred expanded graft clones. Fresh T-cell production supplied most of the T-cell counts and diversity seen one year after transplant. The study traced high day-60 TCRbeta diversity in some patients to surviving recipient T cells and thymic progenitors.

This TCR was recovered from a boy less than two years old who had a stem cell transplant for SCID, so the T cells may come from the graft donor. The material sequenced was PBMCs, mostly from graft donor cells, taken 360 days after TCRalphabeta/CD19-depleted stem cell transplant.

The CDR3 region is CASSQENPGTEAFF. CDR3 DNA: TGCGCCAGCAGCCAAGAAAATCCAGGCACTGAAGCTTTCTTT. The V call is TRBV4-1, the J call TRBJ1-1; no firm D call. The CDR3 extends over 14 amino acids. Germline V lookup: CDR1 MGHRA, CDR2 YSYEKL. V lost 0 bases and J 4 bases, leaving 9 bases between the germline ends.